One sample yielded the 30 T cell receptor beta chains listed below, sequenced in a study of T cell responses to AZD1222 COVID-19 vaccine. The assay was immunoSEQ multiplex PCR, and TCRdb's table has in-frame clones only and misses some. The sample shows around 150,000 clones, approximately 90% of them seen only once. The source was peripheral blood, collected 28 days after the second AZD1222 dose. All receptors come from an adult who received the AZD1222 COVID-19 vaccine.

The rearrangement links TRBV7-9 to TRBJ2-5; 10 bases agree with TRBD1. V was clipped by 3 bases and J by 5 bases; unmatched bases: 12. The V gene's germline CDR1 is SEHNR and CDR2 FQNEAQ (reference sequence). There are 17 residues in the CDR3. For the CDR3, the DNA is TGTGCCAGCAGCTTGGGACAGGGGCTTAGCGACCTGGAGACCCAGTACTTC. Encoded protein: CASSLGQGLSDLETQYF.

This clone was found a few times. CDR3 bases: TGCGCCAGCAGCTTGGCCCTAGCGGGGGGGAATGAGCAGTTCTTC. It specifies CASSLALAGGNEQFF. The chain joins TRBV5-1 to TRBJ2-1, with 12 bases lining up with TRBD2. The CDR3 loop spans 15 amino acids. CDR1 and CDR2 (germline): SGHRS, YFSETQ. Trimming at V came to 0 bases and at J to 7 bases, leaving 2 bases not matched to a gene.

The CDR3 DNA reads TGTGCCACCAGCAGAGATAATGTGCCACAACCAGCTTTCTTT. It encodes CATSRDNVPQPAFF. This sequence joins TRBV15 and TRBJ1-1; no firm D call. Germline CDR1 LNHNV, CDR2 YYDKDF (reference sequence). The CDR3 spans 14 residues. V was clipped by 0 bases and J by 10 bases, with 15 bases between them.

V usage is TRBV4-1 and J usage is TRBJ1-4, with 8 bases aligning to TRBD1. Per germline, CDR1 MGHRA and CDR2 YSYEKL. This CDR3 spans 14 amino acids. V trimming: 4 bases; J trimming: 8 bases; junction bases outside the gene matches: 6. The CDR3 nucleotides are TGCGCCAGCAGCCCGGGACAGGCCAGGGAAAAACTGTTTTTT. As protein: CASSPGQAREKLFF.

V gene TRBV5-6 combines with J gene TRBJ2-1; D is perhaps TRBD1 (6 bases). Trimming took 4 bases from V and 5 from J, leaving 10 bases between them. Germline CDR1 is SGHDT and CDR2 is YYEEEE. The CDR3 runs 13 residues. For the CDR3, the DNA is TGTGCCAGCAGCATCACAGGGAACAATGAGCAGTTCTTC. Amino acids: CASSITGNNEQFF.

The CDR3, as DNA: TGTGCCAGCAGTTTTGATGTGGTATACGAGCAGTACTTC. It encodes CASSFDVVYEQYF. The chain has TRBV12-3 or TRBV12-4 and TRBJ2-7; the D is unclear. CDR3 length equals 13 residues. V was clipped by 3 bases and J by 4 bases, with 10 bases between them.

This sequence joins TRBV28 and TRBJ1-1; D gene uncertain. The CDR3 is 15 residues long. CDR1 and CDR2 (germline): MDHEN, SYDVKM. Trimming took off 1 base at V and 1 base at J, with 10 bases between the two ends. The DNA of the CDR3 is TGTGCCAGCAGTTTATCCGGGAGACCGAACACTGAAGCTTTCTTT. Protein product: CASSLSGRPNTEAFF.

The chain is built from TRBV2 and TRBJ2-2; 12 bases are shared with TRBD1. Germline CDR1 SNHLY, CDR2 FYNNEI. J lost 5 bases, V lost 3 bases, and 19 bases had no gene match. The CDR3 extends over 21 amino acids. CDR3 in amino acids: CASSEPGQGAAGSRGTGELFF. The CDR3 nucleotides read TGTGCCAGCAGTGAGCCGGGACAGGGGGCCGCAGGGAGTCGTGGTACCGGGGAGCTGTTTTTT.

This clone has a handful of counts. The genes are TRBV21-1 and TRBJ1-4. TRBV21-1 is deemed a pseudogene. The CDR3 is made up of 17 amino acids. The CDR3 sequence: CASIPGEGGPTNEKLFF. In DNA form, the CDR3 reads TGTGCCAGCATTCCCGGGGAGGGGGGACCAACTAATGAAAAACTGTTTTTT.

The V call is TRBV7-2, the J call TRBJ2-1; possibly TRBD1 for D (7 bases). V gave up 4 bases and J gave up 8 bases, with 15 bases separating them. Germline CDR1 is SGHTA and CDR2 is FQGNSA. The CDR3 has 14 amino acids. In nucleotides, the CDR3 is TGTGCCAGCAGCTCAGGGGGACTGTGGGATGAGCAGTTCTTC. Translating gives CASSSGGLWDEQFF. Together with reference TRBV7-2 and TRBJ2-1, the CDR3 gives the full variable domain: GAGVSQSPSNKVTEKGKDVELRCDPISGHTALYWYRQSLGQGLEFLIYFQGNSAPDKSGLPSDRFSAERTGGSVSTLTIQRTQQEDSAVYLCASSSGGLWDEQFFGPGTRLTVL.

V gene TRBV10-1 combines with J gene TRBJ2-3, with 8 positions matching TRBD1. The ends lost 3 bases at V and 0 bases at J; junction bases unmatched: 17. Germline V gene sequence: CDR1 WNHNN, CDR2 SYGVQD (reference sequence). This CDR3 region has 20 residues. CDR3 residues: CASSDPRGQVILASTDTQYF. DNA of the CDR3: TGCGCCAGCAGTGACCCCCGGGGACAGGTGATCCTTGCTAGCACAGATACGCAGTATTTT.

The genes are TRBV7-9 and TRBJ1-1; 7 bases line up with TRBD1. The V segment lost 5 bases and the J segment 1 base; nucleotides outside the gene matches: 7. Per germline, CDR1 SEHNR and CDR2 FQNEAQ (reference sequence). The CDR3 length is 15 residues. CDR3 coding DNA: TGTGCCAGCAGCCCAGCAGGGGGGGCGAACACTGAAGCTTTCTTT. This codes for CASSPAGGANTEAFF.

CDR3 sequence: CASSFGEFYGYTF. In nucleotides, the CDR3 is TGTGCCAGCAGCTTCGGGGAGTTCTATGGCTACACCTTC. The rearrangement links TRBV7-9 to TRBJ1-2; D call uncertain. The germline V gene has CDR1 SEHNR and CDR2 FQNEAQ (reference sequence). Trimming left V 3 bases short and J 4 bases short, with 9 bases between. CDR3 size: 13 residues.

CDR3: CAIAPTGPSSGANVLTF. The CDR3 nucleotides read TGTGCCATCGCTCCGACAGGACCGAGCTCTGGGGCCAACGTCCTGACTTTC. The chain links TRBV24-1 to TRBJ2-6, with a possible D match to TRBD1 (6 bases). V lost 11 bases and J lost 0, with 19 bases in between. The CDR3 covers 17 residues. Germline V gene lookup returns CDR1 KGHDR and CDR2 SFDVKD.

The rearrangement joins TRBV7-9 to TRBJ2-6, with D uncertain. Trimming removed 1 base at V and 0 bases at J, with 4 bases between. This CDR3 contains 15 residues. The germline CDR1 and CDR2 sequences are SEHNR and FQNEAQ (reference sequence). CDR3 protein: CASSLGSSGANVLTF. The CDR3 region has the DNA TGTGCCAGCAGCTTAGGGAGCTCTGGGGCCAACGTCCTGACTTTC. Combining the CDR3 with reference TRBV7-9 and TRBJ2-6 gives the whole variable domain DTGVSQNPRHKITKRGQNVTFRCDPISEHNRLYWYRQTLGQGPEFLTYFQNEAQLEKSRLLSDRFSAERPKGSFSTLEIQRTEQGDSAMYLCASSLGSSGANVLTFGAGSRLTVL.

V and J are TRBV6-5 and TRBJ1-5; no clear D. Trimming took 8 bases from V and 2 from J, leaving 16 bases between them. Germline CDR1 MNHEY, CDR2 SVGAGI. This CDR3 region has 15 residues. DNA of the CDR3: TGTGCCAGCGCCGTGGGGATTCTTGGCAATCAGCCCCAGCATTTT. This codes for CASAVGILGNQPQHF.

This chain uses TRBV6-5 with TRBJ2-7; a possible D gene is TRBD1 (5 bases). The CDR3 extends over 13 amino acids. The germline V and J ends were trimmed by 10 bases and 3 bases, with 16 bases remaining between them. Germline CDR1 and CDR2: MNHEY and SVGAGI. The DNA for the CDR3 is TGTGCCATCCTGGAAGGGGCGCGCTACGAGCAGTACTTC. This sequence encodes CAILEGARYEQYF.

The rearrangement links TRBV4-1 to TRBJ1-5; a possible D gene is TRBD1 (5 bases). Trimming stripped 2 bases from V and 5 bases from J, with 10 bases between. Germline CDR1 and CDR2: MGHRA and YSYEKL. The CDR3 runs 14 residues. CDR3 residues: CASSQLTGDQPQHF. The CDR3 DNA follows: TGCGCCAGCAGCCAACTAACAGGTGATCAGCCCCAGCATTTT.

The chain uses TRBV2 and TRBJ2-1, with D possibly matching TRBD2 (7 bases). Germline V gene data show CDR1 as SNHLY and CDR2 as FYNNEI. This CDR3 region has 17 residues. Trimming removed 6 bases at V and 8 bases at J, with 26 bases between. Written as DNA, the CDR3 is TGTGCCAGCAGCCACCCGGGGGGCCAAAGTGTTGGAGATGAGCAGTTCTTC. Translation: CASSHPGGQSVGDEQFF.

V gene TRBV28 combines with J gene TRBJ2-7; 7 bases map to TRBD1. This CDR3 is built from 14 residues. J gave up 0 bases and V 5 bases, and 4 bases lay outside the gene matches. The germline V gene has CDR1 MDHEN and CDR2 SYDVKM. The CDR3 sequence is CASSLQGISYEQYF. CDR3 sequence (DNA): TGTGCCAGCAGTCTACAGGGGATCTCCTACGAGCAGTACTTC.

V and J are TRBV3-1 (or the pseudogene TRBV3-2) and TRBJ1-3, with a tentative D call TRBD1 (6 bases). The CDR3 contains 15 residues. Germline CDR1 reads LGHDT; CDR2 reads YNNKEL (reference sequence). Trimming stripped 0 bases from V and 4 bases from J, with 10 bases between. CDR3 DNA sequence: TGTGCCAGCAGCCAAGACCAGGGGAGAGGAAACACCATATATTTT. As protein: CASSQDQGRGNTIYF.

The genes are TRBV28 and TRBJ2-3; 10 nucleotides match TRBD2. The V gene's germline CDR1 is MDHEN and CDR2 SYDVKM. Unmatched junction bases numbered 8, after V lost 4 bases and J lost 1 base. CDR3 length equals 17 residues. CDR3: CASSSPSGSVGTDTQYF. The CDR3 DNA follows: TGTGCCAGCAGTTCTCCTAGCGGGAGCGTAGGCACAGATACGCAGTATTTT. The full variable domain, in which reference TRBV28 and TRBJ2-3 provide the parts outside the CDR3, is DVKVTQSSRYLVKRTGEKVFLECVQDMDHENMFWYRQDPGLGLRLIYFSYDVKMKEKGDIPEGYSVSREKKERFSLILESASTNQTSMYLCASSSPSGSVGTDTQYFGPGTRLTVL.

Written as DNA, the CDR3 is TGTGCCAGCTCAGGGGAGAACACTGAAGCTTTCTTT. Amino acid sequence: CASSGENTEAFF. The V call is TRBV18, the J call TRBJ1-1, with D unclear. Germline V CDR1 and CDR2: KGHSH, LQKENI. The CDR3 totals 12 residues. V gave up 5 bases and J gave up 1 base, with 5 bases separating them.

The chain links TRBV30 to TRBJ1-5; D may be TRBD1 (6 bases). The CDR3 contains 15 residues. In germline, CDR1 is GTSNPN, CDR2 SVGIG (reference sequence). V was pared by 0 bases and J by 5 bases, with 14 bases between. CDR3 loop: CAWSVPRGGDQPQHF. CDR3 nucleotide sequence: TGTGCCTGGAGTGTCCCCAGGGGAGGCGATCAGCCCCAGCATTTT.

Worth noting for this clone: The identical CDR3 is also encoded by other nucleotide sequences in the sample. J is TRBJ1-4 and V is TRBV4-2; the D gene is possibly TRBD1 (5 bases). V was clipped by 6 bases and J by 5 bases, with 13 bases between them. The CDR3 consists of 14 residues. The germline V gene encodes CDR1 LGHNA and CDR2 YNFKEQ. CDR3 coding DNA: TGTGCCAGCAGTCCCGGGACGGGGAATGAAAAACTGTTTTTT. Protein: CASSPGTGNEKLFF.

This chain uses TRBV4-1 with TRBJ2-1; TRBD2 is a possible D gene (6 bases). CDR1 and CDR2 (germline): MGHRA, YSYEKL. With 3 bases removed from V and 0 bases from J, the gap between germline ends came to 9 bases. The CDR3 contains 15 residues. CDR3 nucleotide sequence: TGCGCCAGCAGCCACGATAGCGGCTCCTACAATGAGCAGTTCTTC. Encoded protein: CASSHDSGSYNEQFF.

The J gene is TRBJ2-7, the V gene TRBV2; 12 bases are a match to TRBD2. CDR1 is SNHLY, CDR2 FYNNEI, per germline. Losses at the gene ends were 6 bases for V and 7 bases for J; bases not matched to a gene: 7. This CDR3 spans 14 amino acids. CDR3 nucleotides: TGTGCCAGCAGCGTCGGACTAGCGGGGTGGGAGCAGTACTTC. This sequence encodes CASSVGLAGWEQYF.

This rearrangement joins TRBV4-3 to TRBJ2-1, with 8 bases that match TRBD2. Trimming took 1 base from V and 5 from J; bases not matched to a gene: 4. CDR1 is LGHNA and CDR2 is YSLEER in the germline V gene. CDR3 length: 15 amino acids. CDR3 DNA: TGCGCCAGCAGCCAAGTGGGACTAGACGACAATGAGCAGTTCTTC. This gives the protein CASSQVGLDDNEQFF.

The CDR3 nucleotides read TGTGCCAGCAGCTTAATCAGGGGGGCCCAAGAGACCCAGTACTTC. Translating gives CASSLIRGAQETQYF. The gene calls are TRBV7-2 and TRBJ2-5, with a possible D match to TRBD1 (7 bases). The germline CDR1 and CDR2 sequences are SGHTA and FQGNSA. With 2 bases removed from V and 1 base from J, the gap between germline ends came to 11 bases. The CDR3 spans 15 residues.

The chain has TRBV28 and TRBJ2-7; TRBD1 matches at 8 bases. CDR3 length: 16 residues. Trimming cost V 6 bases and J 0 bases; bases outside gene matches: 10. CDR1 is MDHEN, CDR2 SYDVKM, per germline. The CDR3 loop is CASSLDPGQASYEQYF. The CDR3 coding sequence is TGTGCCAGCAGCCTCGACCCGGGACAGGCCTCCTACGAGCAGTACTTC.